The 3 T cell receptor beta chains listed next were all sequenced from one sample in a study of monozygotic twins with inflammatory bowel disease. TCRdb processed the 5' RACE reads again and assigns one entry to each CDR3 protein, with no DNA. This sample contains about 300,000 distinct CDR3 sequences. Sequencing was carried out using blood. These receptors were taken from a human donor with ulcerative colitis or Crohn's disease, or a healthy co-twin of an affected twin (not recorded which).

This chain connects TRBV20-1 to TRBJ2-3; there is no DNA to check the TCRdb D call of TRBD1. The CDR3 loop spans 15 amino acids. Germline loops: CDR1 DFQATT, CDR2 SNEGSKA (reference sequence). The CDR3: CSARRGESGTDTQYF.

V is TRBV4-2 and J is TRBJ2-7; with no DNA, the TCRdb D assignment of TRBD1 cannot be verified. This CDR3 spans 20 amino acids. Germline assignment: CDR1 LGHNA and CDR2 YNFKEQ. CDR3 amino acids: CASSQVWAGYTPGTLGEQYF.

This chain uses TRBV19 with TRBJ2-7; TCRdb returns TRBD1, unconfirmable since there is no DNA. The CDR3 totals 16 residues. Germline V gives CDR1 LNHDA, CDR2 SQIVND (reference sequence). This chain's CDR3 is CASSFKVGQGTYEQYF.